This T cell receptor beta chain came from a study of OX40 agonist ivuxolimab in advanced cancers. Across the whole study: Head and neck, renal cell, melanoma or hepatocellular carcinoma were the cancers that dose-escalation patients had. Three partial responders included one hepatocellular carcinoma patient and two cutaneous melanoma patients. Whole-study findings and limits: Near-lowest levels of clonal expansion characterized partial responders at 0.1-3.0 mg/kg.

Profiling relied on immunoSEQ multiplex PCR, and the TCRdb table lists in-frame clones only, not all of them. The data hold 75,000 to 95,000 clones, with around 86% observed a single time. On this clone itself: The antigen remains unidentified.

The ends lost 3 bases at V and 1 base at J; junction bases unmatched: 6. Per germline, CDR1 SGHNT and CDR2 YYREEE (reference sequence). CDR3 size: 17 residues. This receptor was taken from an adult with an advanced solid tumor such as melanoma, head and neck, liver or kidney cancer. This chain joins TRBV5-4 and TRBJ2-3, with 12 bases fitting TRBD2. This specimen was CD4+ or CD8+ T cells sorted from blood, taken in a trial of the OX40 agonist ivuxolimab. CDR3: CASSSPGLAGGTDTQYF. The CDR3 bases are TGTGCCAGCAGCTCCCCGGGACTAGCGGGTGGCACAGATACGCAGTATTTT. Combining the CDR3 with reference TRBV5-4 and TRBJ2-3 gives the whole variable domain ETGVTQSPTHLIKTRGQQVTLRCSSQSGHNTVSWYQQALGQGPQFIFQYYREEENGRGNFPPRFSGLQFPNYSSELNVNALELDDSALYLCASSSPGLAGGTDTQYFGPGTRLTVL.